This T cell receptor (beta chain) was retrieved from a study of blood T cells in healthy people across ages. The CDR3 covers 16 residues. Germline assignment: CDR1 LGHNA and CDR2 YSLEER. V was shortened by 0 bases and J by 0 bases, with 11 bases between the two germline ends. Alongside a J-beta primer mix, a sample-barcoded 5' primer served in a second PCR lasting roughly 6 to 11 cycles. Via MiXCR, TCRdb re-called the 5' RACE reads, giving one row per CDR3 protein. This sample carries 2 million or so distinct CDR3 sequences, approximately 50% of them seen once, and the ten largest clones take less than 2.5%. Those donating, healthy Caucasian individuals from Russia, were aged about 6 to 90.

The specimen sequenced was blood. The chain joins TRBV4-3 to TRBJ1-2; no reliable D call. The receptor was derived from a woman aged 40-49 years in good health. The CDR3, as DNA: TGCGCCAGCAGCCAAGATAGAGCAGTCCCTAACTATGGCTACACCTTC. Amino acid sequence: CASSQDRAVPNYGYTF.